The present entry profiles one T cell receptor beta chain with its context. Assay: immunoSEQ multiplex PCR; the TCRdb copy retains only in-frame clones and omits some. The sample lists hundreds of thousands of clones; about 95% were seen once. These data belong to a study of shared clonotypes between healthy human individuals. Naivety among CD8 cells was defined by CD45RO negativity and positive CCR7 selection, thereby excluding terminally differentiated effector memory CD45RA+ cells. The CDR3 is made up of 12 amino acids. V was trimmed by 0 bases and J by 6 bases, leaving 3 bases between them. Germline-derived CDR1 and CDR2 are MGHRA and YSYEKL.

J is TRBJ2-1 and V is TRBV4-1; no clear D gene. The sequenced sample was naive CD8+ T cells sorted from blood. The sequence was collected from a young woman in good health. The DNA for the CDR3 is TGCGCCAGCAGCCAAGATCCCAATGAGCAGTTCTTC. Encoded protein: CASSQDPNEQFF.